The clone carrying this T cell receptor (beta chain) was observed a few times. Its antigen is undetermined. By 5'RACE with 10-nucleotide random UMIs, the cDNA was made. TCRdb processed the 5' RACE reads anew with MiXCR; each CDR3 protein has one entry. The sample records tens of thousands of distinct CDR3 sequences, about 4% being singletons. This sample stems from a study of neurological immune-mediated disorders. Findings and caveats of the study: The multiple sclerosis repertoire cluster lacked an association with any feature, whether clinical or MRI.

This CDR3 region has 15 residues. Germline assignment: CDR1 SGHRS and CDR2 YFSETQ. Between the trimmed V and J ends, which lost 0 bases and 4 bases, there was a span of 11 bases. This clonotype was sampled from a man aged 45-65 years with multiple sclerosis. The chain combines TRBV5-1 with TRBJ1-3, with TRBD1 as a possible D gene (5 bases). The sample taken for sequencing was PBMCs. The CDR3 nucleotides read TGCGCCAGCAGCTTGGACGGGACGAAGGGAAACACCATATATTTT. Encoded protein: CASSLDGTKGNTIYF.